The T cell receptor beta chain described here comes from a study of a mutant IDH1 vaccine in newly diagnosed glioma. The method was immunoSEQ multiplex PCR; TCRdb's version includes in-frame clones alone and lacks a portion of them. The data show some 40,000 clones, roughly 80% seen once. Time point noted: week 23, last vaccination. Alongside topical imiquimod, each dose of vaccine comprised 300 ug of mutant IDH1 20-mer peptide. In regard to this clone: The antigen remains undetermined.

CDR3 length equals 14 residues. Trimming left V 7 bases short and J 0 bases short, with 7 bases between. Germline-derived CDR1 and CDR2 are MDHEN and SYDVKM. Sequencing used PBMCs, obtained from a glioma patient whose treatment included an IDH1 peptide vaccine. The chain has TRBV28 and TRBJ2-6, with no clear D. The sequence was obtained from a man aged 35 to 55 with glioma. DNA for the CDR3: TGTGCCAGCACGCATGTCTCTGGGGCCAACGTCCTGACTTTC. Translation: CASTHVSGANVLTF.